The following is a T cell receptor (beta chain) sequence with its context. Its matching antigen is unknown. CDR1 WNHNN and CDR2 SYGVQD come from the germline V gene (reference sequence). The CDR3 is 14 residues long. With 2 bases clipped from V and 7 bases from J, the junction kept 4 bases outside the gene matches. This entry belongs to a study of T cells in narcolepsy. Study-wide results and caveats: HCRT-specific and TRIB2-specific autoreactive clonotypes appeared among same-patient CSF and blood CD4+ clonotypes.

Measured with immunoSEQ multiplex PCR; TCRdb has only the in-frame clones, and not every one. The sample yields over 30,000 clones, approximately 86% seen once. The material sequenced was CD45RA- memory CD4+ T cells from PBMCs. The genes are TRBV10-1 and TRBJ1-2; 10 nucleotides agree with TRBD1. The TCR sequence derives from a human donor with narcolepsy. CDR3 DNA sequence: TGCGCCAGCAGTGAGAAGCGGACAGGGGGTGGCTACACCTTC. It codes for CASSEKRTGGGYTF.